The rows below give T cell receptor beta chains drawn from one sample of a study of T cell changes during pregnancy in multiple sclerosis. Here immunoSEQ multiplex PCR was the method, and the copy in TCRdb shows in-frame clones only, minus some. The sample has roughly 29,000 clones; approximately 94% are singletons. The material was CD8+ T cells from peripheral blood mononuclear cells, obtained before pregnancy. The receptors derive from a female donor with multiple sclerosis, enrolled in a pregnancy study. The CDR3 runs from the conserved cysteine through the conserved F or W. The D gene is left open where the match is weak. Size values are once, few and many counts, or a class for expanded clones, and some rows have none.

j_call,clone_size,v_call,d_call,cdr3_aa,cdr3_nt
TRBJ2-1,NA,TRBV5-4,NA,CASSSMTTFSYNEQFF,TGTGCCAGCAGCTCAATGACAACTTTCTCCTACAATGAGCAGTTCTTC
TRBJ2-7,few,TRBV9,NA,CASSVAYRGGEQYF,TGTGCCAGCAGCGTAGCATATAGGGGTGGGGAGCAGTACTTC
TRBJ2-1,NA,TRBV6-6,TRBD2,CASTGLAGYNEQFF,TGTGCCAGCACTGGACTAGCGGGATACAATGAGCAGTTCTTC
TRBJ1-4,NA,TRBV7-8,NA,CASTRFPFEKLFF,TGTGCCAGCACCCGTTTCCCTTTCGAAAAACTGTTTTTT
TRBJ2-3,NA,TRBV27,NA,CASSKGKAQYF,TGTGCCAGCAGTAAGGGGAAGGCGCAGTATTTT
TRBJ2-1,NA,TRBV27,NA,CASSSNGLYNEQFF,TGTGCCAGCAGTTCAAACGGACTGTACAATGAGCAGTTCTTC
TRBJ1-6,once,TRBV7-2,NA,CATNQGIYSYNSPLHF,TGTGCCACCAACCAGGGGATTTACTCCTATAATTCACCCCTCCACTTT
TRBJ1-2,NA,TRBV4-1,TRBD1,CASRGPTGDYTF,TGCGCCAGCAGGGGACCGACAGGGGACTACACCTTC
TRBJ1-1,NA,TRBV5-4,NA,CASAQGTEAFF,TGTGCCAGCGCCCAGGGGACTGAAGCTTTCTTT
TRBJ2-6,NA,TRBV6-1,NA,CASSDISGANVLTF,TGTGCCAGCAGTGATATTTCTGGGGCCAACGTCCTGACTTTC
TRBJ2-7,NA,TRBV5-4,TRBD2,CASSENPGLAGGEQYF,TGTGCCAGCAGCGAAAATCCGGGACTAGCGGGAGGTGAGCAGTACTTC
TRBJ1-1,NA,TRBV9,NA,CASSGGEGRVETEAFF,TGTGCCAGCAGCGGGGGGGAAGGCCGGGTCGAGACTGAAGCTTTCTTT
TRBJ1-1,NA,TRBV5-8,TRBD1,CASSWDRPPEAFF,TGTGCCAGCAGCTGGGACAGGCCCCCTGAAGCTTTCTTT
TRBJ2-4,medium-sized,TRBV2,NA,CASRGDNQDIQYF,TGTGCCAGCAGAGGGGACAATCAGGACATTCAGTACTTC
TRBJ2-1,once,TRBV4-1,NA,CASSRGAIEGDEQFF,TGCGCCAGCAGCCGCGGAGCAATCGAGGGGGATGAGCAGTTCTTC
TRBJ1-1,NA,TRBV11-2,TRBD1,CASSTTAGQAAEAFF,TGTGCCAGCAGCACCACGGCCGGACAGGCTGCTGAAGCTTTCTTT
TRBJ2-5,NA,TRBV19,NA,CASSISDLSETQYF,TGTGCCAGTAGTATTAGTGACTTGTCAGAGACCCAGTACTTC
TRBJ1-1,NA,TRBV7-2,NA,CASSPRLDTEAFF,TGTGCCAGCAGCCCCCGACTTGACACTGAAGCTTTCTTT
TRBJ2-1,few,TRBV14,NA,CASSQVFWSEEYNEQFF,TGTGCCAGCAGCCAAGTGTTTTGGTCTGAGGAGTACAATGAGCAGTTCTTC
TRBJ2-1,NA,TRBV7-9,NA,CASSLRGSGSSYNEQFF,TGTGCCAGCAGCTTAAGGGGGAGCGGTAGCTCCTACAATGAGCAGTTCTTC
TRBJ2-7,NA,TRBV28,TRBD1,CASRDRRTYEQYF,TGTGCCAGCAGGGACAGGCGGACCTACGAGCAGTACTTC
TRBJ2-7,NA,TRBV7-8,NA,CASSLVSGAYEQYF,TGTGCCAGCAGCTTAGTTTCCGGAGCCTACGAGCAGTACTTC
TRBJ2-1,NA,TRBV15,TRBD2,CATSRGLGGAYNEQFF,TGTGCCACCAGCAGGGGGCTGGGAGGGGCCTACAATGAGCAGTTCTTC
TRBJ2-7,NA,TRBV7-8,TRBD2,CASSGQGGLAGGPKGTYEQYF,TGTGCCAGCAGCGGGCAGGGGGGACTAGCGGGAGGGCCAAAAGGGACCTACGAGCAGTACTTC
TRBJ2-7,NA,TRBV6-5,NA,CASSPGLPYEQYF,TGTGCCAGCAGCCCAGGACTTCCCTACGAGCAGTACTTC
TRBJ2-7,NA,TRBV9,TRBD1,CASSPGTVSYEQYF,TGTGCCAGCAGCCCCGGGACAGTCTCCTACGAGCAGTACTTC
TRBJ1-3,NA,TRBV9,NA,CASSVGGGDTIYF,TGTGCCAGCAGCGTAGGCGGGGGAGACACCATATATTTT
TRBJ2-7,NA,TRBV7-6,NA,CASSLGDTERNF,TGTGCCAGCAGCTTAGGGGACACTGAAAGAAACTTC
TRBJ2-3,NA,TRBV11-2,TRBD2,CASSLAPAGETDTQYF,TGTGCCAGCAGCTTAGCCCCGGCGGGAGAAACAGATACGCAGTATTTT
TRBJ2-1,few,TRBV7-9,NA,CASSTSSGRVDEQFF,TGTGCCAGCAGCACTAGCAGTGGGCGGGTCGATGAGCAGTTCTTC
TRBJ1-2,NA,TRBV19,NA,CASSIDRTGFRGYTF,TGTGCCAGTAGTATAGATCGAACAGGGTTCCGTGGCTACACCTTC
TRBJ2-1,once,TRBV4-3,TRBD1,CASSPSDRGNEQFF,TGCGCCAGCAGCCCTTCGGACAGGGGAAATGAGCAGTTCTTC
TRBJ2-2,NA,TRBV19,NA,CASSIGLLNTGELFF,TGTGCCAGTAGTATAGGGCTGCTTAACACCGGGGAGCTGTTTTTT
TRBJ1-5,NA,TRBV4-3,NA,CASSQEAYQPQHF,TGCGCCAGCAGCCAAGAAGCTTATCAGCCCCAGCATTTT
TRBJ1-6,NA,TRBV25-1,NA,CASSGGGGSPLHF,TGTGCCAGCAGTGGGGGCGGGGGTTCACCCCTCCACTTT
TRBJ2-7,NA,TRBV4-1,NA,CASSHPRGNEQYF,TGCGCCAGCAGCCATCCGAGGGGGAACGAGCAGTACTTC
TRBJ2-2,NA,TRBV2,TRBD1,CASLTDRGNVGPGELFF,TGTGCCAGCCTCACGGACAGGGGCAACGTGGGGCCCGGGGAGCTGTTTTTT
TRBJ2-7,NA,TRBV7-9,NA,CASSLDGSRNEQYF,TGTGCCAGCAGCTTAGACGGGAGTAGAAACGAGCAGTACTTC
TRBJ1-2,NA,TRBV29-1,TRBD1,CSVDRVANYGYTF,TGCAGCGTGGACAGGGTAGCTAACTATGGCTACACCTTC
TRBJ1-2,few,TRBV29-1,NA,CSVYTGIYGYTF,TGCAGCGTCTACACAGGGATCTATGGCTACACCTTC
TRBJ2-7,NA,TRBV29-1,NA,CSVAGGIAYEQYF,TGCAGCGTTGCTGGCGGCATTGCCTACGAGCAGTACTTC
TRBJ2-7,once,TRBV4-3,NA,CASSRYRDTSYEQYF,TGCGCCAGCAGCCGGTACCGGGACACCTCCTACGAGCAGTACTTC
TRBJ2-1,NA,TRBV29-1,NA,CSVEGTSGAYNEQFF,TGCAGCGTTGAAGGTACGAGCGGAGCCTACAATGAGCAGTTCTTC
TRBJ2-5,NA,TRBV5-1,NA,CASSLKAGASKRTQYF,TGCGCCAGCAGCTTGAAAGCAGGCGCAAGTAAGAGGACCCAGTACTTC